The next 28 T cell receptor beta chains were all read from a single sample in a study of cytomegalovirus exposure and HLA in healthy donors (dated by TCRdb to the late 2010s). Library construction relied on the immunoSEQ multiplex PCR assay. The multiplex PCR relied on a mix of 60 forward primers for TCR Vbeta segments and 13 reverse primers for TCR Jbeta segments. TCRdb provides this immuneACCESS table in a form limited to in-frame rearrangements. Some clones are lacking; in checked studies, under half of them reflect an unresolved V gene, and why the rest are absent is not known. Across this sample there are roughly 100,000 clones, with almost 80% seen only once. Under 6.5% of the sample belongs to the ten largest clones. Sequences were obtained from PBMCs. These receptors originate from a man in his sixties in good health and CMV-seropositive.

The V call is TRBV6-1, the J call TRBJ2-1; D is unresolved. This CDR3 spans 13 amino acids. The V gene's germline CDR1 is MNHNS and CDR2 SASEGT. Trimming pared 5 bases from V and 3 bases from J, leaving 8 bases between. This chain's CDR3 is CASSPPSYNEQFF. CDR3 sequence (DNA): TGTGCCAGCAGTCCCCCCAGCTACAATGAGCAGTTCTTC.

The rearrangement links TRBV5-1 to TRBJ1-1; no definite D call. Trimming removed 0 bases at V and 5 bases at J, with 8 bases between. Germline assignment: CDR1 SGHRS and CDR2 YFSETQ. The CDR3 covers 13 residues. The CDR3 here is CASSLGQTTEAFF. In DNA form, the CDR3 reads TGCGCCAGCAGCTTGGGGCAAACGACTGAAGCTTTCTTT.

V and J are TRBV28 and TRBJ1-6; D is possibly TRBD1 (6 bases). This CDR3 is 16 amino acids long. V lost 5 bases to trimming and J lost 6 bases, with 17 bases between them. Looked up from germline, CDR1 is MDHEN and CDR2 is SYDVKM. The CDR3 loop reads CASSPQQGSSNSPLHF. CDR3 DNA sequence: TGTGCCAGCAGTCCTCAACAGGGATCGAGTAATTCACCCCTCCACTTT.

The gene calls are TRBV10-2 and TRBJ1-4; TRBD1 is a possible D gene (5 bases). V lost 2 bases to trimming and J lost 7 bases, with 17 bases between them. This CDR3 is 16 amino acids long. Germline V CDR1 and CDR2: WSHSY, SAAADI. The CDR3 protein is CASSEPEGVKGEKLFF. The CDR3 DNA sequence: TGCGCCAGCAGTGAGCCAGAAGGGGTCAAGGGTGAAAAACTGTTTTTT.

A remark on this clone: A read error may account for a junction end that differs from germline. The CDR3 DNA is TGTGCCAGCAGCTTAGACAGGCTCCTCTTC. Protein sequence: CASSLDRLLF. J is TRBJ1-2 and V is TRBV7-2; D is possibly TRBD1 (5 bases). This CDR3 has 10 residues. The V gene's germline CDR1 is SGHTA and CDR2 FQGNSA. Full variable domain (outside the CDR3, taken from reference TRBV7-2 and TRBJ1-2): GAGVSQSPSNKVTEKGKDVELRCDPISGHTALYWYRQSLGQGLEFLIYFQGNSAPDKSGLPSDRFSAERTGGSVSTLTIQRTQQEDSAVYLCASSLDRLLFGSGTRLTVV.

The count of this clone is one. The chain employs TRBV11-2 and TRBJ2-2; 9 positions agree with TRBD1. J was trimmed by 4 bases and V by 4 bases; bases with no gene match: 4. CDR3 length: 15 residues. Germline values: CDR1 SGHAT, CDR2 FQNNGV. The CDR3 DNA reads TGTGCCAGCAGCTCGACAGGGGGAAGCACCGGGGAGCTGTTTTTT. Protein product: CASSSTGGSTGELFF.

The chain employs TRBV4-3 and TRBJ1-2; 7 nucleotides line up with TRBD1. V shed 1 base, J shed 8 bases, and the junction held 13 bases outside the gene matches. This CDR3 has 16 amino acids. Germline assignment: CDR1 LGHNA and CDR2 YSLEER. This CDR3 reads CASSQVLGQPRIGYTF. DNA of the CDR3: TGCGCCAGCAGCCAAGTTCTGGGACAGCCAAGAATCGGCTACACCTTC.

The chain recombines TRBV13 with TRBJ1-4; possible D gene TRBD1, 6 bases. Trimming left V 4 bases short and J 10 bases short, with 13 bases between. This CDR3 is 13 amino acids long. Germline lookup yields CDR1 PRHDT and CDR2 FYEKMQ (reference sequence). The CDR3 reads CASSSPDRLKLFF. In nucleotides, the CDR3 is TGTGCCAGCAGCTCCCCCGACAGGTTAAAACTGTTTTTT.

The chain uses TRBV6-1 and TRBJ2-3, with 10 nucleotides matching TRBD1. The germline gives CDR1 MNHNS, CDR2 SASEGT. The CDR3 contains 16 residues. V was pared by 4 bases and J by 3 bases, with 7 bases of the junction left unmatched. CDR3 bases: TGTGCCAGCAGTGTAGCGACAGGGGGCGTAACAGATACGCAGTATTTT. Its protein product is CASSVATGGVTDTQYF.

This clone came up once. V usage is TRBV5-4 and J usage is TRBJ1-3; 7 nucleotides align to TRBD1. V trimming: 3 bases; J trimming: 15 bases; junction bases outside the gene matches: 12. This CDR3 is 13 amino acids long. CDR1 and CDR2 from the germline V gene are SGHNT and YYREEE (reference sequence). The CDR3 region is CASSYPSGTVRYF. In DNA, the CDR3 is TGTGCCAGCAGCTACCCGTCCGGGACAGTCCGATATTTT.

This clone was seen only a few times. This chain uses TRBV27 with TRBJ1-4; 7 bases map to TRBD1. The CDR3 extends over 14 amino acids. The germline CDR1 and CDR2 sequences are MNHEY and SMNVEV (reference sequence). Trimming removed 8 bases from V and 8 bases from J; junction bases left unmatched: 11. The CDR3 sequence: CASRKDRVGEKLFF. The CDR3 DNA reads TGTGCCAGCCGTAAAGACAGGGTTGGAGAAAAACTGTTTTTT.

The chain carries TRBV5-1 and TRBJ2-5; the D gene is possibly TRBD1 (6 bases). The DNA end is more similar to TRBJ2-7, so the J call may be wrong. The CDR3 sequence is 13 residues long. CDR1 is SGHRS and CDR2 is YFSETQ in the germline V gene. CDR3 in DNA: TGCGCCAGCAGCCCGGACAGCTCCTACGAGCAGTACTTC. Its protein is CASSPDSSYEQYF.

This chain joins TRBV4-3 and TRBJ1-2; D not resolved. V shed 4 bases and J shed 4 bases, with 13 bases lying between them. Germline V CDR1 and CDR2: LGHNA, YSLEER. The CDR3 sequence is 14 residues long. CDR3 coding DNA: TGCGCCAGCAGCCTGCAAGCGGAGCTCTATGGCTACACCTTC. This translates into CASSLQAELYGYTF.

The CDR3 DNA reads as TGTGCCAGCAGCTTAGGGGCTCTAGCGGGGGGCCGTGGAGAGACCCAGTACTTC. Amino acids: CASSLGALAGGRGETQYF. The chain joins TRBV7-2 to TRBJ2-5; 11 bases agree with TRBD2. V shed 1 base, J shed 4 bases, and the junction held 11 bases outside the gene matches. The CDR3 covers 18 residues. Germline lookup yields CDR1 SGHTA and CDR2 FQGNSA. Supplemented by reference TRBV7-2 and TRBJ2-5, the full variable domain reads GAGVSQSPSNKVTEKGKDVELRCDPISGHTALYWYRQSLGQGLEFLIYFQGNSAPDKSGLPSDRFSAERTGGSVSTLTIQRTQQEDSAVYLCASSLGALAGGRGETQYFGPGTRLLVL.

The chain links TRBV2 to TRBJ1-5; D not resolved. V was trimmed by 2 bases and J by 3 bases, leaving 8 bases between them. The CDR3 is 14 residues long. CDR1 is SNHLY and CDR2 is FYNNEI in the germline V gene. The CDR3 DNA sequence: TGTGCCAGCAGTGAACTAACCCTCAATCAGCCCCAGCATTTT. Translating it yields CASSELTLNQPQHF.

This sequence joins TRBV7-9 and TRBJ1-4; no clear D gene. Germline CDR1 SEHNR, CDR2 FQNEAQ (reference sequence). Trimming took off 1 base at V and 7 bases at J, with 4 bases between the two ends. The CDR3 runs to 12 residues. The CDR3 DNA reads as TGTGCCAGCAGCTTAGGGCCTGAAAAACTGTTTTTT. Its protein product is CASSLGPEKLFF.

This clone showed up just a few times. The genes are TRBV11-2 and TRBJ2-5, with 12 bases identical to TRBD2. The length of the CDR3 is 15 residues. Losses at the gene ends were 1 base for V and 3 bases for J; bases not matched to a gene: 0. The germline CDR1 and CDR2 sequences are SGHAT and FQNNGV. The CDR3 protein is CASSLGTSGKETQYF. Written as DNA, the CDR3 is TGTGCCAGCAGCTTAGGGACTAGCGGGAAAGAGACCCAGTACTTC.

J is TRBJ2-4 and V is TRBV7-2; possible D gene TRBD1, 6 bases. V dropped 4 bases and J dropped 0 bases, with 16 bases sitting between them. Looked up from germline, CDR1 is SGHTA and CDR2 is FQGNSA. CDR3 length: 17 residues. CDR3 loop: CASSSPRGGLAKNIQYF. DNA for the CDR3: TGTGCCAGCAGCTCACCCAGGGGCGGACTAGCCAAAAACATTCAGTACTTC. The entire variable domain, with the rest obtained from reference TRBV7-2 and TRBJ2-4, is as follows: GAGVSQSPSNKVTEKGKDVELRCDPISGHTALYWYRQSLGQGLEFLIYFQGNSAPDKSGLPSDRFSAERTGGSVSTLTIQRTQQEDSAVYLCASSSPRGGLAKNIQYFGAGTRLSVL.

The CDR3 coding sequence is TGCGCCAGCAGCCGTTCCGGACAGGGGTCAGCTGAGCAGTTCTTC. Translating gives CASSRSGQGSAEQFF. The chain recombines TRBV5-1 with TRBJ2-1; 9 positions agree with TRBD1. J lost 9 bases, V lost 4 bases, and 11 bases had no gene match. Germline assignment: CDR1 SGHRS and CDR2 YFSETQ. This CDR3 comprises 15 residues.

This clone has just a few counts. This sequence joins TRBV4-3 and TRBJ1-4, with D maybe TRBD1 (6 bases). CDR1 is LGHNA, CDR2 YSLEER, per germline. V lost 2 bases and J lost 6, with 13 bases in between. The CDR3 totals 15 residues. DNA for the CDR3: TGCGCCAGCAGCCAACAAGACAGGTCGGATGAAAAACTGTTTTTT. Translation: CASSQQDRSDEKLFF.

In nucleotides, the CDR3 is TGTGCCAGCAGTTACCCCAGACAGGGGGCTGGTGAAAAACTGTTTTTT. It yields the protein CASSYPRQGAGEKLFF. The J gene is TRBJ1-4, the V gene TRBV6-6, with TRBD1 matching 10 bases. J was trimmed by 7 bases and V by 2 bases; bases with no gene match: 7. Germline V gene data show CDR1 as MNHNY and CDR2 as SVGAGI (reference sequence). The CDR3 sequence is 16 residues long.

CDR3 sequence (DNA): TGTGCCAGCCAACGGGGAGCGGGGGGCCACAATGAGCAGTTCTTC. It specifies CASQRGAGGHNEQFF. The rearrangement joins TRBV6-5 to TRBJ2-1; 9 bases line up with TRBD2. This CDR3 is built from 15 residues. V was clipped by 8 bases and J by 5 bases; unmatched bases: 10. The V gene's germline CDR1 is MNHEY and CDR2 SVGAGI.

This CDR3 is CASSYRGPYNEQFF. CDR3 coding DNA: TGTGCCAGCAGCTACAGGGGCCCCTACAATGAGCAGTTCTTC. The chain carries TRBV5-6 and TRBJ2-1; 7 bases align to TRBD1. Losses at the gene ends were 3 bases for V and 2 bases for J; bases not matched to a gene: 2. The CDR3 loop spans 14 amino acids. The germline gives CDR1 SGHDT, CDR2 YYEEEE.

The chain has TRBV11-2 and TRBJ1-1; D may be TRBD1 (5 bases). V shed 2 bases and J shed 11 bases, with 15 bases lying between them. Looked up from germline, CDR1 is SGHAT and CDR2 is FQNNGV. The CDR3 is made up of 13 amino acids. CDR3 sequence reads: CASSLREGSGAFF. DNA for the CDR3: TGTGCCAGCAGCTTAAGGGAGGGGTCGGGGGCTTTCTTT.

The chain uses TRBV15 and TRBJ2-7; D possibly corresponds to TRBD1 (5 bases). Germline CDR1 is LNHNV and CDR2 is YYDKDF (reference sequence). The germline V and J ends were trimmed by 5 bases and 7 bases, with 9 bases remaining between them. The CDR3 has 11 residues. CDR3 DNA sequence: TGTGCCACCAGCTGGGGCCTAGAGCAGTACTTC. Its translation is CATSWGLEQYF.

The J gene is TRBJ1-2, the V gene TRBV25-1, with no clear D. This CDR3 contains 14 residues. Trimming left V 1 base short and J 2 bases short, with 8 bases between. Per the germline V gene, CDR1 is MGHDK and CDR2 is SYGVNS. CDR3 DNA: TGTGCCAGCAGTGAATGGGCAGGAAACTATGGCTACACCTTC. As protein: CASSEWAGNYGYTF.

The chain carries TRBV18 and TRBJ1-6, with D unresolved. This CDR3 is built from 14 residues. The germline CDR1 and CDR2 sequences are KGHSH and LQKENI. Trimming removed 6 bases from V and 8 bases from J, with 14 bases in between. CDR3 in amino acids: CASSRVDLDSPLHF. CDR3 nucleotides: TGTGCCAGCTCCCGGGTGGACTTGGATTCACCCCTCCACTTT.

This sequence joins TRBV19 and TRBJ2-2; possibly TRBD2 for D (6 bases). The germline V and J ends were trimmed by 1 base and 7 bases, with 13 bases remaining between them. The CDR3 runs 15 residues. Germline CDR1 and CDR2: LNHDA and SQIVND (reference sequence). The CDR3 is CASSIATRSLGELFF. Here the CDR3 DNA reads TGTGCCAGTAGTATAGCGACTAGAAGCCTCGGGGAGCTGTTTTTT.